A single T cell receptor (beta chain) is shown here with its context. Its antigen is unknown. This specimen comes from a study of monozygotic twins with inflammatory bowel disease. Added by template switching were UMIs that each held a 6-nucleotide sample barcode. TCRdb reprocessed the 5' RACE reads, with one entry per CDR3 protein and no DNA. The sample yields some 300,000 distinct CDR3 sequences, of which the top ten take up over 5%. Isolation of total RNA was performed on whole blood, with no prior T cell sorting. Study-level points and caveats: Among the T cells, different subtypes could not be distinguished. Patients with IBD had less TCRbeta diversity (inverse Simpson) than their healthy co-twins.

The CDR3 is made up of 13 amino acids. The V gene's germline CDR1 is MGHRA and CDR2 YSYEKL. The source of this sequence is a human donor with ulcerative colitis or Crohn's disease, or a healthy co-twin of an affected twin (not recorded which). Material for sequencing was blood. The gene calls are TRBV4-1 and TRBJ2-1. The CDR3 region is CASSQDSYNEQFF.